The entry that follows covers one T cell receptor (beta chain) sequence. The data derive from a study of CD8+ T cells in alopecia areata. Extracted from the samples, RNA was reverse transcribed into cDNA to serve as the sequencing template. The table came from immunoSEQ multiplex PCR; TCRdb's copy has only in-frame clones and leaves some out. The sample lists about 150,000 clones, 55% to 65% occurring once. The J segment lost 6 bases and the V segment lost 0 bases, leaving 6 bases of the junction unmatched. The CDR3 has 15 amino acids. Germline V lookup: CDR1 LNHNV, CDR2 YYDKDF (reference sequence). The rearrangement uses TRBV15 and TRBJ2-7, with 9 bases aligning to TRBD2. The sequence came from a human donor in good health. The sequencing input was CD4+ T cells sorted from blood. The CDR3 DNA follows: TGTGCCACCAGCAGAGAGATGGGGACTAGCATCGAGCAGTACTTC. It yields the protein CATSREMGTSIEQYF.